A selection of T cell receptor beta chains follows, all from one sample in a study of blood T cell repertoires in COVID-19. Profiling relied on immunoSEQ multiplex PCR, and the TCRdb table lists in-frame clones only, not all of them. The sample records fewer than 70,000 clones, roughly 92% being singletons. Sample: peripheral blood. These receptors originate from a man aged 50-59 years with active COVID-19. The CDR3 runs from the conserved cysteine through the conserved F or W.

V: TRBV5-1
J: TRBJ2-3
CDR3: CASRMRGDDTQYF

V: TRBV19
J: TRBJ1-1
CDR3: CASRYRGGTEAFF

V: TRBV29-1
J: TRBJ2-7
CDR3: CSVLLPSSYEQYF

V: TRBV2
J: TRBJ1-5
CDR3: CASIGQDNQPQHF

V: TRBV7-3
J: TRBJ2-2
CDR3: CASSMTVNTGELFF

V: TRBV11-3
J: TRBJ2-7
CDR3: CASSFQGAGYEQYF

V: TRBV18
J: TRBJ1-5
CDR3: CASSEVNQPQHF

V: TRBV6-6
J: TRBJ2-1
CDR3: CASATSGTYNEQFF

V: TRBV6-2/TRBV6-3
J: TRBJ1-5
CDR3: CASSPTGSQPQHF

V: TRBV6-2/TRBV6-3
J: TRBJ2-7
CDR3: CASSYTGSAREQYF

V: TRBV5-4
J: TRBJ1-2
CDR3: CASSLDPASTGVNGYTF

V: TRBV27
J: TRBJ2-1
CDR3: CASSLYGGGGLTAEQFF

V: TRBV19
J: TRBJ1-6
CDR3: CASSIRGKSPLHF

V: TRBV9
J: TRBJ1-6
CDR3: CASSAGGGRGNSPLHF

V: TRBV10-3
J: TRBJ2-2
CDR3: CAIRTPQGGRTGELFF

V: TRBV6-5
J: TRBJ1-1
CDR3: CASSWDKPYRDTEAFF

V: TRBV27
J: TRBJ1-6
CDR3: CASRRAGHSPLHF

V: TRBV15
J: TRBJ1-5
CDR3: CATSGGGFYQPQHF

V: TRBV5-1
J: TRBJ2-1
CDR3: CASSGEVVREQFF

V: TRBV9
J: TRBJ2-6
CDR3: CASSPRQGPGSGANVLTF

V: TRBV9
J: TRBJ2-3
CDR3: CASSASGGRIDTQYF

V: TRBV5-5
J: TRBJ1-1
CDR3: CASSPPGGGNTEAFF

V: TRBV28
J: TRBJ2-1
CDR3: CASSLTHLPGMKFF

V: TRBV11-3
J: TRBJ2-3
CDR3: CASNRAGGPYTQYF

V: TRBV27
J: TRBJ1-1
CDR3: CASRIQGVNTEAFF

V: TRBV4-3
J: TRBJ2-3
CDR3: CASSQEAGGSTTDTQYF